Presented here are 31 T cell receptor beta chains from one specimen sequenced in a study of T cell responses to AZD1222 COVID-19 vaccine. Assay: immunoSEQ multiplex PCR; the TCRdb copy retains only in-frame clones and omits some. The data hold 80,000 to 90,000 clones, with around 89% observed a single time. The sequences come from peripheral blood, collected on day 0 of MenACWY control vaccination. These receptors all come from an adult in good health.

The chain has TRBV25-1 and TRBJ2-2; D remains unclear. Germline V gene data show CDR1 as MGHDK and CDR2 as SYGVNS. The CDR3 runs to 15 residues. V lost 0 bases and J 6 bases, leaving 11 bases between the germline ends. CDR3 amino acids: CASSEYLTRAGELFF. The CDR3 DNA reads TGTGCCAGCAGTGAATACCTGACACGGGCCGGGGAGCTGTTTTTT.

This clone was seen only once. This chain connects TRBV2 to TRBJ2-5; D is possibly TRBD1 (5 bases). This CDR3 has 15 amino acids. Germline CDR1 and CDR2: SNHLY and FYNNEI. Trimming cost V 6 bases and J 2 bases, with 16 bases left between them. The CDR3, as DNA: TGTGCCAGCAGCCTCAGAAAACGGACACAAGAGACCCAGTACTTC. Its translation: CASSLRKRTQETQYF.

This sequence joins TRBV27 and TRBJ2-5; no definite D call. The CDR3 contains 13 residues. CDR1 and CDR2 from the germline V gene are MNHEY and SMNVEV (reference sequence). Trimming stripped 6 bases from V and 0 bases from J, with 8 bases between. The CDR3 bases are TGTGCCAGCAGCCTCACGTACCAAGAGACCCAGTACTTC. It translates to CASSLTYQETQYF.

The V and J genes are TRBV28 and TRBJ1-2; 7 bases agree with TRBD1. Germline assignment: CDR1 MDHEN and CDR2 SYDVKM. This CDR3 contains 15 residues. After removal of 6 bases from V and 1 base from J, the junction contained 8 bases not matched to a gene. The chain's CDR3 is CASSVRDRDNYGYTF. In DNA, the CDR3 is TGTGCCAGCAGCGTGAGAGACAGGGATAACTATGGCTACACCTTC.

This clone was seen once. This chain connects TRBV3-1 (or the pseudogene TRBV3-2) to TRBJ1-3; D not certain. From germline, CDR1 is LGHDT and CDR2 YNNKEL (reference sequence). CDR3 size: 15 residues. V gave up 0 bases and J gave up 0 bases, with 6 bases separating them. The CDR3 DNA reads TGTGCCAGCAGCCAAGAGGTCAGCTCTGGAAACACCATATATTTT. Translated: CASSQEVSSGNTIYF.

The CDR3 is CASTIGTAANYGYTF. In DNA form, the CDR3 reads TGTGCCAGCACCATCGGGACAGCAGCTAACTATGGCTACACCTTC. The rearrangement joins TRBV7-9 to TRBJ1-2; 7 bases align to TRBD1. J gave up 0 bases and V 7 bases, and 8 bases lay outside the gene matches. The CDR3 length is 15 residues. The germline gives CDR1 SEHNR, CDR2 FQNEAQ (reference sequence).

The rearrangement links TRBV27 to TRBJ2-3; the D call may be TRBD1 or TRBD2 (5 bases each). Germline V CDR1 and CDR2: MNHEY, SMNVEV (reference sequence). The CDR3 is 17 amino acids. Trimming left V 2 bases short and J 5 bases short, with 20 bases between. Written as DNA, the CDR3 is TGTGCCAGCAGTTTAGCCGTAGGACTTGGTAGGGGAGATACGCAGTATTTT. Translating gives CASSLAVGLGRGDTQYF.

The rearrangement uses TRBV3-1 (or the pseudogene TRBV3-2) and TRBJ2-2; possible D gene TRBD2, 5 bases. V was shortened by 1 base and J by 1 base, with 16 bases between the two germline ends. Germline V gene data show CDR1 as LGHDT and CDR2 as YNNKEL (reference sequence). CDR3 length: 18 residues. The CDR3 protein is CASSQVHRADKNTGELFF. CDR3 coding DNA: TGTGCCAGCAGCCAAGTACATCGAGCGGATAAGAACACCGGGGAGCTGTTTTTT.

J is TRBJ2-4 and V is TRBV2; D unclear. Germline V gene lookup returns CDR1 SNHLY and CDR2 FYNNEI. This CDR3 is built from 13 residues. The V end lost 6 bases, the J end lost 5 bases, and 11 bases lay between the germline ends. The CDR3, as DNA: TGTGCCAGCAGATGGGTTTGGGAAAACATTCAGTACTTC. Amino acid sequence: CASRWVWENIQYF.

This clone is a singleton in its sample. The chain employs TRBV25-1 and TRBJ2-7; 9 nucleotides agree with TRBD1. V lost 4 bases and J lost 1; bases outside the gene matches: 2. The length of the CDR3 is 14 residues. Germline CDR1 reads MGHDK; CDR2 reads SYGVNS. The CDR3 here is CASSGDRVSYEQYF. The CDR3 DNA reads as TGTGCCAGCAGTGGGGACAGGGTGTCCTACGAGCAGTACTTC.

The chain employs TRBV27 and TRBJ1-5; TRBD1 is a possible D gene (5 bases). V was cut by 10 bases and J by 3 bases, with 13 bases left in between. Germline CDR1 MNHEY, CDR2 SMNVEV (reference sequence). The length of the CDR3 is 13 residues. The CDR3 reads CATRGDSNQPQHF. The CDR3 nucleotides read TGTGCCACCCGGGGGGATTCCAATCAGCCCCAGCATTTT.

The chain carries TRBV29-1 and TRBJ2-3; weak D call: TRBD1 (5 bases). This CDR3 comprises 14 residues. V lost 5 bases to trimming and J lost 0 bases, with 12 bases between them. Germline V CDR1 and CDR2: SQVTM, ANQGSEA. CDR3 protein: CSVLRTLSTDTQYF. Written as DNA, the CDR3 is TGCAGCGTTCTGCGGACACTGAGCACAGATACGCAGTATTTT.

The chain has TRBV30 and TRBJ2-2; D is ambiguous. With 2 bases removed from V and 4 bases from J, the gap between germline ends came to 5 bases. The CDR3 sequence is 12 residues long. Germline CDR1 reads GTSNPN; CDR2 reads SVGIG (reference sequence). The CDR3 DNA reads TGTGCCTGGAGTTTGGGCACCGGGGAGCTGTTTTTT. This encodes CAWSLGTGELFF.

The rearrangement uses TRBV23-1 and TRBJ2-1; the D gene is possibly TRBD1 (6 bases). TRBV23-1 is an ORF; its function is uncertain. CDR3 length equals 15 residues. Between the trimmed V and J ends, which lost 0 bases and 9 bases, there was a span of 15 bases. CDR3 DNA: TGCGCCAGCAGTCAATCGTCCTACAGGGTGGTTGAGCAGTTCTTC. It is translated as CASSQSSYRVVEQFF.

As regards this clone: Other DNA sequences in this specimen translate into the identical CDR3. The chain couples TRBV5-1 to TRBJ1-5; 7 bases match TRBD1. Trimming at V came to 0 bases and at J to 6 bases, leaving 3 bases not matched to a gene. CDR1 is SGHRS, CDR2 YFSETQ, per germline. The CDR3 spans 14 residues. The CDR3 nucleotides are TGCGCCAGCAGCTTGGGTCAGGGGGGTCAGCCCCAGCATTTT. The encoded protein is CASSLGQGGQPQHF.

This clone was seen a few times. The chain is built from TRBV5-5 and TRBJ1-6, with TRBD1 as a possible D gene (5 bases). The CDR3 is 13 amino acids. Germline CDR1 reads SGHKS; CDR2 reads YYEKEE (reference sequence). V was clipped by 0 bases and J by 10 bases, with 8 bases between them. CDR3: CASSLEWGSPLHF. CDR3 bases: TGTGCCAGCAGCTTGGAGTGGGGGTCACCCCTCCACTTT.

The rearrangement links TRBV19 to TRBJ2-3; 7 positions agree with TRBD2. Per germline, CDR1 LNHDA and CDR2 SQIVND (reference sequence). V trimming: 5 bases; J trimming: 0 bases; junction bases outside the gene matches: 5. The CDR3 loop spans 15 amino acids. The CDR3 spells CASSPGRSSTDTQYF. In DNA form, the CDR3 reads TGTGCCAGTAGTCCCGGGAGGTCTAGCACAGATACGCAGTATTTT. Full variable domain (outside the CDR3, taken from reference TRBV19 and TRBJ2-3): DGGITQSPKYLFRKEGQNVTLSCEQNLNHDAMYWYRQDPGQGLRLIYYSQIVNDFQKGDIAEGYSVSREKKESFPLTVTSAQKNPTAFYLCASSPGRSSTDTQYFGPGTRLTVL.

This chain's CDR3 is CASSLGLGNSPLHF. The CDR3 DNA reads as TGTGCCAGCAGTTTAGGCCTTGGGAATTCACCCCTCCACTTT. This chain joins TRBV27 and TRBJ1-6; D gene ambiguous. V lost 2 bases and J lost 7, with 9 bases in between. This CDR3 region has 14 residues. The germline gives CDR1 MNHEY, CDR2 SMNVEV (reference sequence).

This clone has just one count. CDR3 amino acids: CASSLAGDLTTYEQYF. The CDR3 coding sequence is TGTGCCAGCAGCTTAGCTGGGGACTTAACCACCTACGAGCAGTACTTC. This chain links TRBV7-2 with TRBJ2-7; D might be TRBD2 (6 bases). The CDR3 is 16 amino acids. CDR1 is SGHTA, CDR2 FQGNSA, per germline. V shed 0 bases and J shed 2 bases, with 14 bases lying between them.

CDR3 sequence (DNA): TGTGCCAGCCGGACAGGCCTCAATCAGCCCCAGCATTTT. Protein product: CASRTGLNQPQHF. The chain is built from TRBV6-5 and TRBJ1-5; 7 positions match TRBD1. This CDR3 has 13 amino acids. Germline V gene data show CDR1 as MNHEY and CDR2 as SVGAGI. V shed 8 bases, J shed 3 bases, and the junction held 4 bases outside the gene matches.

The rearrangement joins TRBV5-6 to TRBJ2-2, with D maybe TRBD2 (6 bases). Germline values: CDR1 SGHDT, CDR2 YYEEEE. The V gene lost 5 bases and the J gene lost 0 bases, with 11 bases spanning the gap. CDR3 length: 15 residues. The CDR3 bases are TGTGCCAGCAGGGGACTGGTCGCGAACACCGGGGAGCTGTTTTTT. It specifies CASRGLVANTGELFF.

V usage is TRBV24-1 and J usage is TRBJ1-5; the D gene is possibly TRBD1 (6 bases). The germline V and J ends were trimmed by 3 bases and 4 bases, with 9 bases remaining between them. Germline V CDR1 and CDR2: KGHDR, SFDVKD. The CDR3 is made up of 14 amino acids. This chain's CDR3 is CATSDHRANQPQHF. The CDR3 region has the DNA TGTGCCACCAGTGATCACAGGGCTAATCAGCCCCAGCATTTT.

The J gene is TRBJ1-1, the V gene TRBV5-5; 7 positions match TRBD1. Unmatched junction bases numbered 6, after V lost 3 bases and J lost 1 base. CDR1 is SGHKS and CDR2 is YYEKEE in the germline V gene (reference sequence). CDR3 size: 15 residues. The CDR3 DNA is TGTGCCAGCAGCTCACTACAGGGGACGAACACTGAAGCTTTCTTT. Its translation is CASSSLQGTNTEAFF.

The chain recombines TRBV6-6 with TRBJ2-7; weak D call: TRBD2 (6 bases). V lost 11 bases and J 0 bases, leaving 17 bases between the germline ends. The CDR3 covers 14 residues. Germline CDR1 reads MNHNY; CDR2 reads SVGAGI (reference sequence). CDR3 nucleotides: TGTGCCGGGAACAGCGGGCCTAGCTCCTACGAGCAGTACTTC. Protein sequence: CAGNSGPSSYEQYF.

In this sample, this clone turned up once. The CDR3 loop reads CASSSLRELSSPLHF. The CDR3 DNA reads as TGTGCCAGCAGTTCCCTGAGGGAGCTAAGTTCACCCCTCCACTTT. The rearrangement links TRBV28 to TRBJ1-6; no reliable D call. CDR3 length equals 15 residues. V lost 4 bases to trimming and J lost 9 bases, with 16 bases between them. Germline V gene lookup returns CDR1 MDHEN and CDR2 SYDVKM.

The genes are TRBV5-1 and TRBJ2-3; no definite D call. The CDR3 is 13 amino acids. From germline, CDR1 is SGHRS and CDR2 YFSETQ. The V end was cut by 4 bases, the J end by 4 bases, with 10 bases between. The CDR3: CASSSSLADTQYF. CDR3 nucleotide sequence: TGCGCCAGCAGCAGTAGTCTAGCAGATACGCAGTATTTT.

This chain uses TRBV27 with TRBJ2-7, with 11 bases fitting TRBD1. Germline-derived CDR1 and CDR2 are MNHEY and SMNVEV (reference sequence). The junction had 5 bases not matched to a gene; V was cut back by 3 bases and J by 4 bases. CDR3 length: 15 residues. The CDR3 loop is CASSFRGQGAYEQYF. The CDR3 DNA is TGTGCCAGCAGTTTTCGCGGACAGGGGGCTTACGAGCAGTACTTC.

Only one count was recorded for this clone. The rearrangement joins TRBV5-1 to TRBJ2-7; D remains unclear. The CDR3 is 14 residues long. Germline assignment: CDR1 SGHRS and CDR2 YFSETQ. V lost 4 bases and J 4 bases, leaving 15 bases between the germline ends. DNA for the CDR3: TGCGCCAGCAGCCTCGCGGACCGAACATACGAGCAGTACTTC. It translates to CASSLADRTYEQYF.

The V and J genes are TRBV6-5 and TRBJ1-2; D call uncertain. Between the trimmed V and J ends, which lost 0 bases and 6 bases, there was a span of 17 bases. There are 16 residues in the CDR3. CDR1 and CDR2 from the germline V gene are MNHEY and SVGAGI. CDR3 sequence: CASSYSPSWGDNGYTF. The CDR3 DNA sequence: TGTGCCAGCAGTTACTCCCCGAGCTGGGGTGATAATGGCTACACCTTC.

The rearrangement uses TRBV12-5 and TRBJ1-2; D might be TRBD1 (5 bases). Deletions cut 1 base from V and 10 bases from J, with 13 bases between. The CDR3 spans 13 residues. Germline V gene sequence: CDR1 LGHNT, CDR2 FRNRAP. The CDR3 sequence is CASGLASGTFYTF. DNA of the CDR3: TGTGCTAGTGGTTTGGCGTCCGGGACTTTCTACACCTTC.

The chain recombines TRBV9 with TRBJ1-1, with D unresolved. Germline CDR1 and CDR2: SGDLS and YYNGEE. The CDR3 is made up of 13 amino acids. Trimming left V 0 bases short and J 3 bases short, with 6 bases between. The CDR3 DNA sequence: TGTGCCAGCAGCGTAGAGGTCGACACTGAAGCTTTCTTT. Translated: CASSVEVDTEAFF.